This entry lists 25 T cell receptor beta chains sequenced from one sample in a study of cytomegalovirus exposure and HLA in healthy donors. A multiplex PCR was run with 60 Vbeta primers and 13 Jbeta primers. Assay used: immunoSEQ multiplex PCR; TCRdb lists only in-frame clones, some missing. This sample has some 120,000 clones, with over 75% found just once. The specimen sequenced was PBMCs. The receptors derive from a man aged 40-49 years in good health and CMV-seropositive.

This chain links TRBV18 with TRBJ2-3, with D possibly being TRBD2 (6 bases). The CDR3 is 13 amino acids. In germline, CDR1 is KGHSH, CDR2 LQKENI. The V gene lost 2 bases and the J gene lost 5 bases, with 8 bases spanning the gap. The CDR3 sequence is CASSPVEGDTQYF. Here the CDR3 DNA reads TGTGCCAGCTCACCAGTGGAGGGAGATACGCAGTATTTT.

The chain has TRBV4-3 and TRBJ1-5, with D uncertain. Deletions cut 4 bases from V and 1 base from J, with 14 bases between. The CDR3 length is 16 residues. Germline CDR1 reads LGHNA; CDR2 reads YSLEER. The CDR3 nucleotides are TGCGCCAGCAGCCGACTCGGTTCGTCCAGCAATCAGCCCCAGCATTTT. It codes for CASSRLGSSSNQPQHF.

The V gene is TRBV27, the J gene TRBJ1-6; 7 bases are shared with TRBD1. Germline CDR1 and CDR2: MNHEY and SMNVEV (reference sequence). This CDR3 comprises 15 residues. Trimming at V came to 6 bases and at J to 7 bases, leaving 9 bases not matched to a gene. CDR3: CASSLTGAENSPLHF. CDR3 DNA sequence: TGTGCCAGCAGCCTAACAGGGGCCGAGAATTCACCCCTCCACTTT.

The chain links TRBV28 to TRBJ2-7; maybe TRBD1 (6 bases). The CDR3 is 14 amino acids. V lost 6 bases, J lost 1 base, and 13 bases lay in between. Germline V gene lookup returns CDR1 MDHEN and CDR2 SYDVKM. CDR3 sequence: CASRPLGQSYEQYF. As DNA, the CDR3 is TGTGCCAGCAGACCACTAGGACAGTCCTACGAGCAGTACTTC.

The gene calls are TRBV4-3 and TRBJ1-4; 10 bases fit TRBD1. The V gene end was trimmed by 0 bases and the J gene end by 0 bases; junction bases not matched to a gene: 10. This CDR3 is built from 20 residues. The germline CDR1 and CDR2 sequences are LGHNA and YSLEER. The CDR3 DNA reads TGCGCCAGCAGCCAAGACCCGGCGGACAGGGGGTATGCAACTAATGAAAAACTGTTTTTT. This gives the protein CASSQDPADRGYATNEKLFF.

The CDR3 sequence: CASTSAYAKETQYF. CDR3 sequence (DNA): TGTGCCAGCACTTCCGCCTACGCAAAAGAGACCCAGTACTTC. The chain is built from TRBV6-6 and TRBJ2-5; D unclear. Germline loops: CDR1 MNHNY, CDR2 SVGAGI (reference sequence). The CDR3 has 14 amino acids. V shed 7 bases and J shed 3 bases, with 15 bases lying between them.

The chain joins TRBV27 to TRBJ2-1; the match to TRBD2 covers 7 bases. There are 18 residues in the CDR3. Germline lookup yields CDR1 MNHEY and CDR2 SMNVEV (reference sequence). Trimming took 6 bases from V and 7 from J; bases not matched to a gene: 21. The CDR3 loop reads CASSYVFGRDYVGNEQFF. CDR3 bases: TGTGCCAGCAGCTATGTGTTCGGCCGGGACTACGTGGGGAATGAGCAGTTCTTC.

The rearrangement links TRBV5-6 to TRBJ2-3, with a possible D match to TRBD2 (5 bases). Trimming left V 4 bases short and J 6 bases short, with 15 bases between. The germline CDR1 and CDR2 sequences are SGHDT and YYEEEE. The CDR3 covers 14 residues. The DNA for the CDR3 is TGTGCCAGCAGCGAGGGCCCAAGCCAGGATACGCAGTATTTT. This sequence encodes CASSEGPSQDTQYF.

The sample holds a few counts of this clone. The V call is TRBV4-2, the J call TRBJ1-1, with a tentative D call TRBD1 (6 bases). Germline V gene lookup returns CDR1 LGHNA and CDR2 YNFKEQ. V was shortened by 7 bases and J by 7 bases, with 19 bases between the two germline ends. The CDR3 spans 14 residues. CDR3 in DNA: TGTGCCAGCAACACCTTCGGGGGGGCGAGTGAAGCTTTCTTT. It encodes CASNTFGGASEAFF.

J is TRBJ1-1 and V is TRBV28; the match to TRBD1 covers 7 bases. CDR3 length: 16 amino acids. J was trimmed by 4 bases and V by 1 base; bases with no gene match: 9. Germline V CDR1 and CDR2: MDHEN, SYDVKM. The CDR3 sequence: CASSLSDRVRFTEAFF. CDR3 nucleotides: TGTGCCAGCAGTTTATCCGACAGGGTCCGGTTCACTGAAGCTTTCTTT. The full variable domain, completed using reference TRBV28 and TRBJ1-1, is DVKVTQSSRYLVKRTGEKVFLECVQDMDHENMFWYRQDPGLGLRLIYFSYDVKMKEKGDIPEGYSVSREKKERFSLILESASTNQTSMYLCASSLSDRVRFTEAFFGQGTRLTVV.

The chain carries TRBV28 and TRBJ1-2, with TRBD1 matching 7 bases. Germline-derived CDR1 and CDR2 are MDHEN and SYDVKM. This CDR3 has 13 residues. V shed 7 bases and J 3 bases; nucleotides not matched to a gene: 5. The CDR3 reads CASIGQEHYGYTF. In DNA, the CDR3 is TGTGCCAGCATTGGACAGGAACACTATGGCTACACCTTC.

The CDR3 is CASSYSMGREETQYF. CDR3 DNA: TGTGCCAGCAGTTACTCGATGGGCAGGGAAGAGACCCAGTACTTC. The genes are TRBV6-6 and TRBJ2-5; D perhaps matches TRBD1 (5 bases). Germline V lookup: CDR1 MNHNY, CDR2 SVGAGI (reference sequence). The CDR3 has 15 amino acids. V was shortened by 0 bases and J by 3 bases, with 11 bases between the two germline ends.

As to this clone: One junction end does not reproduce the germline sequence, and a read error may be involved. This chain links TRBV5-1 with TRBJ1-1; D perhaps matches TRBD1 (5 bases). The germline V gene encodes CDR1 SGHRS and CDR2 YFSETQ. The CDR3 consists of 15 residues. Here the CDR3 DNA reads TGCGCCAGCAGCGCCGCAGGGAGCGGGAACACTGAAACTTTCTTT. It is translated as CASSAAGSGNTETFF.

The chain uses TRBV5-4 and TRBJ1-1; 9 positions match TRBD1. Trimming at V came to 4 bases and at J to 11 bases, leaving 15 bases not matched to a gene. There are 15 residues in the CDR3. Germline V gives CDR1 SGHNT, CDR2 YYREEE (reference sequence). This chain's CDR3 is CASSPGGEDRGRAFF. The CDR3 DNA reads as TGTGCCAGCAGCCCCGGTGGTGAGGACAGGGGACGGGCTTTCTTT.

The rearrangement joins TRBV2 to TRBJ1-5; D ambiguous. Germline loops: CDR1 SNHLY, CDR2 FYNNEI. This CDR3 spans 12 amino acids. Deletions cut 6 bases from V and 1 base from J, with 4 bases between. The CDR3 loop reads CASRQSNQPQHF. Written as DNA, the CDR3 is TGTGCCAGCAGACAAAGCAATCAGCCCCAGCATTTT.

This chain connects TRBV11-2 to TRBJ2-1, with 7 bases that match TRBD1. Germline V gene data show CDR1 as SGHAT and CDR2 as FQNNGV. CDR3 length: 12 residues. The V and J ends lost 9 bases and 7 bases, in that order; junction bases with no gene match: 6. The CDR3 loop is CASKRGLNEQFF. The CDR3 region has the DNA TGTGCCAGTAAAAGGGGGCTAAATGAGCAGTTCTTC.

This chain uses TRBV13 with TRBJ1-1, with D possibly matching TRBD1 (5 bases). The germline CDR1 and CDR2 sequences are PRHDT and FYEKMQ (reference sequence). The CDR3 consists of 15 residues. Trimming took 3 bases from V and 1 from J, leaving 12 bases between them. CDR3 residues: CASSFLNRQNTEAFF. The CDR3 bases are TGTGCCAGCAGCTTTTTGAACAGGCAGAACACTGAAGCTTTCTTT.

This CDR3 is CASSNRAGSNQPQHF. In DNA form, the CDR3 reads TGTGCCAGTAGTAACCGGGCGGGTTCCAATCAGCCCCAGCATTTT. V is TRBV19 and J is TRBJ1-5; no definite D call. This CDR3 spans 15 amino acids. The V and J ends lost 4 bases and 3 bases respectively, with 13 bases between them. CDR1 is LNHDA, CDR2 SQIVND, per germline (reference sequence). Combining the CDR3 with reference TRBV19 and TRBJ1-5 gives the whole variable domain DGGITQSPKYLFRKEGQNVTLSCEQNLNHDAMYWYRQDPGQGLRLIYYSQIVNDFQKGDIAEGYSVSREKKESFPLTVTSAQKNPTAFYLCASSNRAGSNQPQHFGDGTRLSIL.

The rearrangement uses TRBV15 and TRBJ1-4; no clear D gene. The V end was cut by 3 bases, the J end by 4 bases, with 9 bases between. Germline CDR1 reads LNHNV; CDR2 reads YYDKDF (reference sequence). The CDR3 has 14 amino acids. The CDR3 DNA follows: TGTGCCACCAGCAGGCGAACTGTTAATGAAAAACTGTTTTTT. It encodes CATSRRTVNEKLFF.

The CDR3: CASSYRTGNQPQHF. CDR3 coding DNA: TGTGCCAGCAGTTACCGGACAGGCAATCAGCCCCAGCATTTT. The rearrangement uses TRBV6-6 and TRBJ1-5; a possible D gene is TRBD1 (6 bases). CDR3 length: 14 residues. From germline, CDR1 is MNHNY and CDR2 SVGAGI (reference sequence). V dropped 2 bases and J dropped 2 bases, with 7 bases sitting between them.

V and J are TRBV6-6 and TRBJ1-1; D gene unclear. The CDR3 has 14 amino acids. CDR1 and CDR2 from the germline V gene are MNHNY and SVGAGI (reference sequence). The V end was cut by 6 bases, the J end by 5 bases, with 16 bases between. The CDR3 region has the DNA TGTGCCAGCAGGACGGCTGGTGGGAGAACTGAAGCTTTCTTT. It is translated as CASRTAGGRTEAFF.

This clone was picked up one time. The rearrangement uses TRBV18 and TRBJ2-1; 10 bases are shared with TRBD2. The V and J ends lost 2 bases and 7 bases, in that order; junction bases with no gene match: 14. Per germline, CDR1 KGHSH and CDR2 LQKENI. The CDR3 loop spans 18 amino acids. Here the CDR3 DNA reads TGTGCCAGCTCACCAAGTGGAGAATTCCTAGCGGGGGTTAATGAGCAGTTCTTC. It translates to CASSPSGEFLAGVNEQFF. The variable domain in full, completed from reference TRBV18 and TRBJ2-1, reads NAGVMQNPRHLVRRRGQEARLRCSPMKGHSHVYWYRQLPEEGLKFMVYLQKENIIDESGMPKERFSAEFPKEGPSILRIQQVVRGDSAAYFCASSPSGEFLAGVNEQFFGPGTRLTVL.

The chain links TRBV7-2 to TRBJ2-7; tentatively, D is TRBD1 (5 bases). With 1 base removed from V and 7 bases from J, the gap between germline ends came to 14 bases. This CDR3 has 14 amino acids. Germline V CDR1 and CDR2: SGHTA, FQGNSA. This CDR3 reads CASSLVGRAGEQYF. The CDR3 DNA reads TGTGCCAGCAGCTTAGTAGGTCGGGCAGGGGAGCAGTACTTC.

This rearrangement joins TRBV28 to TRBJ1-1, with D hard to call. CDR1 is MDHEN, CDR2 SYDVKM, per germline. Trimming took off 4 bases at V and 5 bases at J, with 11 bases between the two ends. The CDR3 loop spans 13 amino acids. CDR3 loop: CASSSVGNTEAFF. The CDR3 DNA reads as TGTGCCAGCAGTTCCGTCGGGAATACTGAAGCTTTCTTT. Combining the CDR3 with reference TRBV28 and TRBJ1-1 gives the whole variable domain DVKVTQSSRYLVKRTGEKVFLECVQDMDHENMFWYRQDPGLGLRLIYFSYDVKMKEKGDIPEGYSVSREKKERFSLILESASTNQTSMYLCASSSVGNTEAFFGQGTRLTVV.

V and J are TRBV2 and TRBJ2-3; D is unclear. Germline V gene data show CDR1 as SNHLY and CDR2 as FYNNEI. The CDR3 totals 14 residues. V was shortened by 5 bases and J by 0 bases, with 9 bases between the two germline ends. CDR3 region: CASSRASSTDTQYF. The CDR3, as DNA: TGTGCCAGCAGTCGTGCGTCTAGCACAGATACGCAGTATTTT.